This T cell receptor beta chain derives from a study of blood T cell repertoires in COVID-19. Background on the study: Acute and convalescent COVID-19 samples came from the United States, Italy and Spain.

Enrollment of patients from Seattle took place during active infection, with longitudinal follow-up. Produced via immunoSEQ multiplex PCR; TCRdb's table is partial and in-frame only. Of 500,000 to 600,000 clones in the sample, less than 90% are singletons; the top ten hold 7.8%. Germline V gives CDR1 SEHNR, CDR2 FQNEAQ (reference sequence). Trimming took off 3 bases at V and 4 bases at J, with 4 bases between the two ends. CDR3 size: 12 residues. Sequencing was done on a sample of peripheral blood. The V and J genes are TRBV7-9 and TRBJ1-3, with D unclear. This sequence originates from a woman aged 50 to 65 with COVID-19, enrolled during active disease. The CDR3 reads CASSFSGNTIYF. CDR3 DNA sequence: TGTGCCAGCAGCTTTTCGGGAAACACCATATATTTT. The full variable domain, completed using reference TRBV7-9 and TRBJ1-3, is DTGVSQNPRHKITKRGQNVTFRCDPISEHNRLYWYRQTLGQGPEFLTYFQNEAQLEKSRLLSDRFSAERPKGSFSTLEIQRTEQGDSAMYLCASSFSGNTIYFGEGSWLTVV.